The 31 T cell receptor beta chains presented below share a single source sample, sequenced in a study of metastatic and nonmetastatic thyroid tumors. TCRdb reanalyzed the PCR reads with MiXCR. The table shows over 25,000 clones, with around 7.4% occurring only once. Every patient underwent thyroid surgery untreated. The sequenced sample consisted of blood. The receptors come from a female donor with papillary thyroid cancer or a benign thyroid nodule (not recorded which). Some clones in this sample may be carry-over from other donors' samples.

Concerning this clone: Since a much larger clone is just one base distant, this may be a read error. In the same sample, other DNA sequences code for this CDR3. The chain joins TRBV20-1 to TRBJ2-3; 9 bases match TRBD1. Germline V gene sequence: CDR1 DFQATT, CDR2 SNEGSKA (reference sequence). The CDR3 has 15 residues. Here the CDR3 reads CSACGTGGETDTQYF. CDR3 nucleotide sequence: TGCAGTGCCTGCGGAACAGGGGGCGAGACAGATACTCAGTATTTT.

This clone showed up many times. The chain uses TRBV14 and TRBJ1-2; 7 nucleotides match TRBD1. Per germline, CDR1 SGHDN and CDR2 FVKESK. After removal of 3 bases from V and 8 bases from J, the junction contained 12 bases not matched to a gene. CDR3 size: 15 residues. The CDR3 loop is CASSQTLTGPGGYTF. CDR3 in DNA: TGTGCCAGCAGCCAGACTTTGACAGGGCCAGGGGGCTACACCTTC.

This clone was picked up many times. This chain's CDR3 is CAWSVLGSEQYF. The DNA for the CDR3 is TGTGCCTGGAGTGTACTGGGGAGTGAGCAGTACTTC. The chain has TRBV30 and TRBJ2-7; possibly TRBD2 for D (5 bases). With 0 bases removed from V and 7 bases from J, the gap between germline ends came to 10 bases. This CDR3 is 12 amino acids long. The germline V gene has CDR1 GTSNPN and CDR2 SVGIG (reference sequence).

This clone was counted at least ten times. The CDR3 is CAPLWRNSYEQYF. CDR3 coding DNA: TGTGCCCCTTTATGGAGAAACTCCTACGAGCAGTACTTC. The chain couples TRBV6-1 to TRBJ2-7; no clear D gene. This CDR3 has 13 residues. Germline CDR1 reads MNHNS; CDR2 reads SASEGT. Trimming removed 11 bases at V and 0 bases at J, with 14 bases between.

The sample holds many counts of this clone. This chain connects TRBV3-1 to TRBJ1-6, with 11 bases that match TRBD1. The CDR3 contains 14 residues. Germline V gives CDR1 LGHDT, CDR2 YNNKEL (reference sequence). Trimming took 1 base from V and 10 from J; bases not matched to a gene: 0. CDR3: CASSQGTGGSPLHF. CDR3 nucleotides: TGTGCCAGCAGCCAAGGGACAGGGGGCTCACCCCTCCACTTT.

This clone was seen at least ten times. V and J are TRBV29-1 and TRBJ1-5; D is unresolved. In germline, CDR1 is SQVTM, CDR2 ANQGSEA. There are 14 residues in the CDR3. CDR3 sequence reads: CNADRESDNQPQHF. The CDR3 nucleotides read TGCAACGCTGACCGGGAATCCGACAATCAGCCCCAGCATTTT.

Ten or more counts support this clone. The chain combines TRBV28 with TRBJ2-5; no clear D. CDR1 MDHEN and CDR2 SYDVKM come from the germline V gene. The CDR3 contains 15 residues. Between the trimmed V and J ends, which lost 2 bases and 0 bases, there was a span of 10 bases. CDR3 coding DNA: TGTGCCAGCAGTTTAGGTCGTCATAACCAAGAGACCCAGTACTTC. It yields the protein CASSLGRHNQETQYF.

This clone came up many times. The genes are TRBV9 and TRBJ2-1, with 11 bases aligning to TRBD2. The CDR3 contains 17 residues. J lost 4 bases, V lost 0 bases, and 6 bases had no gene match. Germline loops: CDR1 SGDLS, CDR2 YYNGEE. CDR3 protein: CASSVEGLAETYNEQFF. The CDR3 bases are TGTGCCAGCAGCGTAGAGGGACTAGCGGAAACTTACAATGAGCAGTTCTTC.

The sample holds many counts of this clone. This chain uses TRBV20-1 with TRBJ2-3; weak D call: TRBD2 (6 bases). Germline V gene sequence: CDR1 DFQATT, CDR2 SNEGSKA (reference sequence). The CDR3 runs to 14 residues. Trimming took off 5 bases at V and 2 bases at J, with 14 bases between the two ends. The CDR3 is CSAGASGYTDTQYF. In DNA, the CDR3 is TGCAGTGCTGGAGCAAGCGGGTACACAGATACGCAGTATTTT.

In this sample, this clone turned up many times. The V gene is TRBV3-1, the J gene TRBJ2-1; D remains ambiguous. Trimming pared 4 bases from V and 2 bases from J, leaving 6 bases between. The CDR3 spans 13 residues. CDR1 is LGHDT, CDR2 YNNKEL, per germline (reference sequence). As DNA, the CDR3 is TGTGCCAGCAGCCTACTAACCTACAATGAGCAGTTCTTC. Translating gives CASSLLTYNEQFF.

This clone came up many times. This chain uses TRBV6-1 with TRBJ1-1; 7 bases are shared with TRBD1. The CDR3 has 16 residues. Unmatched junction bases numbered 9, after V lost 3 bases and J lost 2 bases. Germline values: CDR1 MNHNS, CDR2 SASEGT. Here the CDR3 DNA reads TGTGCCAGCAGTGATCCCCCGACAGGGACTAACACTGAAGCTTTCTTT. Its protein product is CASSDPPTGTNTEAFF.

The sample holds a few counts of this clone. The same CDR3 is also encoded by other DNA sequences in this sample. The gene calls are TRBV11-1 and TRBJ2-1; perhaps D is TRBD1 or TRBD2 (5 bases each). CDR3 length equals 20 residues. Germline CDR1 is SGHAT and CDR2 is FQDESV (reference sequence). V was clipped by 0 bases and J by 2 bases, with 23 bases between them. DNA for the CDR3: TGTGCCAGCAGCTTAGCGGCATTGGGGACCCTGTCCGGGACCTACAATGAGCAGTTCTTC. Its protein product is CASSLAALGTLSGTYNEQFF.

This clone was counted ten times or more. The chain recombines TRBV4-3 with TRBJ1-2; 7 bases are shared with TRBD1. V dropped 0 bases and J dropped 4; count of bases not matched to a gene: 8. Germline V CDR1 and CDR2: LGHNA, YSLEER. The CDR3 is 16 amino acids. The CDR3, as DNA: TGCGCCAGCAGCCAAGACAGGACAGGAGACCTCTATGGCTACACCTTC. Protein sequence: CASSQDRTGDLYGYTF.

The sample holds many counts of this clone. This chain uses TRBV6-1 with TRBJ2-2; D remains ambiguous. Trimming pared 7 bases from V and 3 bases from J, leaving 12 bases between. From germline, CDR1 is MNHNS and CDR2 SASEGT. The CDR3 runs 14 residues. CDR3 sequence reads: CASNRILDTGELFF. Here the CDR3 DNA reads TGTGCCAGCAATCGCATCCTCGACACCGGGGAGCTGTTTTTT.

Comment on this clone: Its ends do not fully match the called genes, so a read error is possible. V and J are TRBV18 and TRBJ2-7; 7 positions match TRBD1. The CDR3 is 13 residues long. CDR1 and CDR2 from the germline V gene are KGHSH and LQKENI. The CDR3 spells CACSPGQASEQYF. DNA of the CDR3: TGTGCCTGCTCACCTGGACAGGCCTCCGAGCAGTACTTC.

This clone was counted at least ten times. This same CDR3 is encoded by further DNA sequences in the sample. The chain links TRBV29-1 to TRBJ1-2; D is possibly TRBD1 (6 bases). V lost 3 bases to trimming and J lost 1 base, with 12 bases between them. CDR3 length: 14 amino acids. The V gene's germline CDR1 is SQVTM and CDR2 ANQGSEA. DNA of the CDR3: TGCAGCGTTGAGACCCGGGGACATAACTATGGCTACACCTTC. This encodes CSVETRGHNYGYTF.

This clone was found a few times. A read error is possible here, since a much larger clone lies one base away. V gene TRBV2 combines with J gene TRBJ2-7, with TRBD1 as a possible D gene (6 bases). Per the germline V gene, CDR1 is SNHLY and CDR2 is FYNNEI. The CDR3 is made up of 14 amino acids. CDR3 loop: CASKRQDRAYGQYF. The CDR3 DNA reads TGTGCCAGCAAACGACAGGATAGAGCCTACGGGCAGTACTTC. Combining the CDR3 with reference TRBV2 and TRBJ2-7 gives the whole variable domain EPEVTQTPSHQVTQMGQEVILRCVPISNHLYFYWYRQILGQKVEFLVSFYNNEISEKSEIFDDQFSVERPDGSNFTLKIRSTKLEDSAMYFCASKRQDRAYGQYFGPGTRLTVT.

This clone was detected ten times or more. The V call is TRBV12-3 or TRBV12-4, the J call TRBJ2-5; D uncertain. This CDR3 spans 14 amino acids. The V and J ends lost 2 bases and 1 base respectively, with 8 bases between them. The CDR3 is CASSLPSSQETQYF. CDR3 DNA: TGTGCCAGCAGTTTACCCTCCAGCCAAGAGACCCAGTACTTC.

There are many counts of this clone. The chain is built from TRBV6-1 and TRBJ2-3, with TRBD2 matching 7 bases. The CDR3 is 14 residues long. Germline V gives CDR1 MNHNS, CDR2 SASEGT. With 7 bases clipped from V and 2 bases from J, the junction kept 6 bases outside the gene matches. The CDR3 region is CASTPGLLTDTQYF. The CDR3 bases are TGTGCCAGCACCCCGGGACTACTCACAGATACGCAGTATTTT.

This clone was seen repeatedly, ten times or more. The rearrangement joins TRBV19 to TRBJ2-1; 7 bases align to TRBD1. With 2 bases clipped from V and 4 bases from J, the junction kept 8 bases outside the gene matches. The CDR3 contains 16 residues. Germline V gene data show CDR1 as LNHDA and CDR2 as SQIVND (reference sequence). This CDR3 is CASSITGTAKYNEQFF. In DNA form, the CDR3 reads TGTGCCAGTAGTATAACCGGGACAGCGAAATACAATGAGCAGTTCTTC.

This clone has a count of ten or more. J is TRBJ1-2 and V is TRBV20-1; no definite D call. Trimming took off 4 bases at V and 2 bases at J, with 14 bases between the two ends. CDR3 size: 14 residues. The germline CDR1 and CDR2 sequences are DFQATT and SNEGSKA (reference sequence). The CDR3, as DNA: TGCAGTGCTATTGTAAAGGGAGGAAACTATGGCTACACCTTC. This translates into CSAIVKGGNYGYTF.

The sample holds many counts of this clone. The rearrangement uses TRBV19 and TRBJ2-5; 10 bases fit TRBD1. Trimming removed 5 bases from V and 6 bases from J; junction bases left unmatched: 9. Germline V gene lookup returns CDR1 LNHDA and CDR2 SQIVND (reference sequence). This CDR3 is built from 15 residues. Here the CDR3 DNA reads TGTGCCAGTAGTCCCTGGGGACAGGGGAGGAAGACCCAGTACTTC. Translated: CASSPWGQGRKTQYF.

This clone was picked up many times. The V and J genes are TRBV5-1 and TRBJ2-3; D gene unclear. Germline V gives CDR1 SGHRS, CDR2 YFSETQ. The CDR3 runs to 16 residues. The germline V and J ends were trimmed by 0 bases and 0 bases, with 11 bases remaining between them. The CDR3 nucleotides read TGCGCCAGCAGCTTGGACGCCGGGCTTAGCACAGATACGCAGTATTTT. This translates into CASSLDAGLSTDTQYF.

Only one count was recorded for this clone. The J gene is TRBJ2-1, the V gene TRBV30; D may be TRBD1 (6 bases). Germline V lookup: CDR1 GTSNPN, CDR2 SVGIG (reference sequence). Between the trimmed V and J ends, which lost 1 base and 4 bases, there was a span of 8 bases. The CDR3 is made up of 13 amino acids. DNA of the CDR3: TGTGCCTGGAGTGGGACAGCGTACAATGAGCAGTTCTTC. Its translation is CAWSGTAYNEQFF. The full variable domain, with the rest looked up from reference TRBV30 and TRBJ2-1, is SQTIHQWPATLVQPVGSPLSLECTVEGTSNPNLYWYRQAAGRGLQLLFYSVGIGQISSEVPQNLSASRPQDRQFILSSKKLLLSDSGFYLCAWSGTAYNEQFFGPGTRLTVL.

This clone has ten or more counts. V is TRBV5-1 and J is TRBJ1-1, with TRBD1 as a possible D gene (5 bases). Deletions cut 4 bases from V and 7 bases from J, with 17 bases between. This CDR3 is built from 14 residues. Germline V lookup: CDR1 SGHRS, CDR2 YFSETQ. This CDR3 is CASSSRGDEGEAFF. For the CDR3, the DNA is TGCGCCAGCAGCAGTAGAGGGGATGAGGGTGAAGCTTTCTTT.

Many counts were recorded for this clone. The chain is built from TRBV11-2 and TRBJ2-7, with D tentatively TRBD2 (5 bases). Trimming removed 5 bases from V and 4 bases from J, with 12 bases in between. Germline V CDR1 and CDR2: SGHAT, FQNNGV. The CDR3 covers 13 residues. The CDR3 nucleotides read TGTGCCAGCAGCCTAGGGCCGGGGTACGAGCAGTACTTC. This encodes CASSLGPGYEQYF.

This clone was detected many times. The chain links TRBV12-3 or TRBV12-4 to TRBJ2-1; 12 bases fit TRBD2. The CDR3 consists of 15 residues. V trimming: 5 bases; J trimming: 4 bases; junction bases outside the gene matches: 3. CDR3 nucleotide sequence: TGTGCCAGCAGTGCAGGGACTAGCGGGTACAATGAGCAGTTCTTC. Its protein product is CASSAGTSGYNEQFF.

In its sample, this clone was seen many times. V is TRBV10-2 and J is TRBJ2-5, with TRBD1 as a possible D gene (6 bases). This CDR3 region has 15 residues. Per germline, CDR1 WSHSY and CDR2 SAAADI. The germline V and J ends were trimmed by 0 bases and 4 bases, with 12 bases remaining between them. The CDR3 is CASSESEQGGETQYF. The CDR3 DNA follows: TGCGCCAGCAGTGAGTCCGAACAGGGCGGAGAGACCCAGTACTTC.

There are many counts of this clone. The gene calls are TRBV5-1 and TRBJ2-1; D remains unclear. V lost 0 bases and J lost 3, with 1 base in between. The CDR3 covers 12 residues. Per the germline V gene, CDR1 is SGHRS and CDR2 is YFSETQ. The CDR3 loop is CASSLDYNEQFF. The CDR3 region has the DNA TGCGCCAGCAGCTTGGACTACAATGAGCAGTTCTTC.

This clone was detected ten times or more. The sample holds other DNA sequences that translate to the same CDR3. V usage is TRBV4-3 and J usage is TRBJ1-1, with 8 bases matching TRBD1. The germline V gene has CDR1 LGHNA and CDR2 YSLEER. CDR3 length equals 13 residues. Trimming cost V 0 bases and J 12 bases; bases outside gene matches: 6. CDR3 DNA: TGCGCCAGCAGCCAAGACCTGGACAGGGCTACTTTCTTT. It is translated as CASSQDLDRATFF.

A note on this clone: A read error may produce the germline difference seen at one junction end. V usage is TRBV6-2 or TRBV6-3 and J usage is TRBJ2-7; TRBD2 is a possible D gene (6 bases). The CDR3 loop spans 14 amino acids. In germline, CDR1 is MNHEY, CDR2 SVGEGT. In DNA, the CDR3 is TGTGCCAGCAAGGAGTGTACTAGCCGGTACGATCAGTACTTC. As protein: CASKECTSRYDQYF.